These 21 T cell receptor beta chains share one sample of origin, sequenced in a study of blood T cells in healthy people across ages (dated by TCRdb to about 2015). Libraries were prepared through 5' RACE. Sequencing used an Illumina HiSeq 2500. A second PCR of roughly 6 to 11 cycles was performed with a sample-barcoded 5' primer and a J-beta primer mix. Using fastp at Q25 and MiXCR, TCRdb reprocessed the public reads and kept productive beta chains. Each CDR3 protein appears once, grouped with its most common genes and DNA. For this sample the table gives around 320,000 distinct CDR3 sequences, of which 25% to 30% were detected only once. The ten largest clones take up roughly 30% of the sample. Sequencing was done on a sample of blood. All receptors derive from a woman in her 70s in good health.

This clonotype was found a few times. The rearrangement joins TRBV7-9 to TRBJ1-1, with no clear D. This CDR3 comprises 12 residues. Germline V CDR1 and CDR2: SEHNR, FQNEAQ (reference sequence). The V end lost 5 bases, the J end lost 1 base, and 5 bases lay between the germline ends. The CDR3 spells CASSQANTEAFF. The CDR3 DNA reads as TGTGCCAGCAGCCAAGCGAACACTGAAGCTTTCTTT.

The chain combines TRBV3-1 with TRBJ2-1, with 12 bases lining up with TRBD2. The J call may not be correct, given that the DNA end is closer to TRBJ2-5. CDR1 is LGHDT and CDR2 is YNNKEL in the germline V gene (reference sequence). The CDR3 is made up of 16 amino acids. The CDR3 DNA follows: TGTGCCAGCAGTCACAGACTAGCGGGAGCTCGGGAGACCCAGTACTTC. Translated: CASSHRLAGARETQYF.

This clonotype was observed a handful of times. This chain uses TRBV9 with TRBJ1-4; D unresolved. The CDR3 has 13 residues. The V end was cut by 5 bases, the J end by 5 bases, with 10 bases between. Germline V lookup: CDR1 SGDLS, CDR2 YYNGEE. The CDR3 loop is CASSEQLNEKLFF. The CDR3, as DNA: TGTGCCAGCAGTGAGCAGCTAAATGAAAAACTGTTTTTT. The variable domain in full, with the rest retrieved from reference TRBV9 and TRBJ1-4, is DSGVTQTPKHLITATGQRVTLRCSPRSGDLSVYWYQQSLDQGLQFLIQYYNGEERAKGNILERFSAQQFPDLHSELNLSSLELGDSALYFCASSEQLNEKLFFGSGTQLSVL.

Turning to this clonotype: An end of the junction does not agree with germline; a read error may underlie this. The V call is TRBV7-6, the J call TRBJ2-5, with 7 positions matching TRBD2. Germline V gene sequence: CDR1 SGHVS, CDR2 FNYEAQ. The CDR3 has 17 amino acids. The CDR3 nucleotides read TGTGCCAACAGCTTAGTGGGGGGGGACTCGATCCAAGAGACCCAGTACTTC. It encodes CANSLVGGDSIQETQYF. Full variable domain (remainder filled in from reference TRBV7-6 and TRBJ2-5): GAGVSQSPRYKVTKRGQDVALRCDPISGHVSLYWYRQALGQGPEFLTYFNYEAQQDKSGLPNDRFSAERPEGSISTLTIQRTEQRDSAMYRCANSLVGGDSIQETQYFGPGTRLLVL.

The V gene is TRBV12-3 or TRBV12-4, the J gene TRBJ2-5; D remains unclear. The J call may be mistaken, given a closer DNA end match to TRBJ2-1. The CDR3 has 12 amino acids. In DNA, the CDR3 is TGTGCCAGCAGACCCGACTACAATGAGCAGTTCTTC. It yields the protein CASRPDYNEQFF.

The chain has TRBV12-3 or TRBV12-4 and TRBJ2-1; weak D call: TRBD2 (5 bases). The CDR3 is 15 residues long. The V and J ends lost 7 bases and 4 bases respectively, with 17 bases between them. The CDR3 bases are TGTGCCAGCACCCCCGACGGACTCAAATACAATGAGCAGTTCTTC. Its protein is CASTPDGLKYNEQFF.

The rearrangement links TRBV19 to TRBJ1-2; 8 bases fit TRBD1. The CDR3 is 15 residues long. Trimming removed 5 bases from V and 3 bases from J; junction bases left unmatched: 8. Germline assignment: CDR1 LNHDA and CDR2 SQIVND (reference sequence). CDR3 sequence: CASSGPGTGDYGYTF. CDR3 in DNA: TGTGCCAGTAGTGGCCCCGGGACAGGCGACTATGGCTACACCTTC.

The CDR3 DNA reads as TGTGCCAGCGCCGCGGGAGGGCCCTCAGATACGCAGTATTTT. Its protein is CASAAGGPSDTQYF. This chain joins TRBV7-2 and TRBJ2-3; 9 bases line up with TRBD2. Germline CDR1 and CDR2: SGHTA and FQGNSA. V lost 8 bases and J lost 4; bases outside the gene matches: 7. This CDR3 has 14 amino acids.

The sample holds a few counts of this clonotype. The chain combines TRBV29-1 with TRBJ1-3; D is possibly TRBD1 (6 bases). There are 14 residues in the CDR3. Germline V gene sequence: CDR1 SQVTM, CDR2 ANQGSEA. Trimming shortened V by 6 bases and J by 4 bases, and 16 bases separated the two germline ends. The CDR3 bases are TGCAGCGTAGAAAGAGGGGGATCCGGAAACACCATATATTTT. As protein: CSVERGGSGNTIYF.

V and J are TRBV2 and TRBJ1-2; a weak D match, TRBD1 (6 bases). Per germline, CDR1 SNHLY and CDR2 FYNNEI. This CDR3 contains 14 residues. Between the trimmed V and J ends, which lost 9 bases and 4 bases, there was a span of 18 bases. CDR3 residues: CARRTVWGFYGYTF. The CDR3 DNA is TGTGCCAGACGGACAGTCTGGGGATTCTATGGCTACACCTTC.

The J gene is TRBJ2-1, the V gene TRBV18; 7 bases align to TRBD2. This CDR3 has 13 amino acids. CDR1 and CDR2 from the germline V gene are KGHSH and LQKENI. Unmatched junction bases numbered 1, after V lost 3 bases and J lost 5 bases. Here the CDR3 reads CASSPLADNEQFF. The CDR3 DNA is TGTGCCAGCTCACCTCTAGCGGACAATGAGCAGTTCTTC. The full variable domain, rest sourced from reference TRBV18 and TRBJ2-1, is NAGVMQNPRHLVRRRGQEARLRCSPMKGHSHVYWYRQLPEEGLKFMVYLQKENIIDESGMPKERFSAEFPKEGPSILRIQQVVRGDSAAYFCASSPLADNEQFFGPGTRLTVL.

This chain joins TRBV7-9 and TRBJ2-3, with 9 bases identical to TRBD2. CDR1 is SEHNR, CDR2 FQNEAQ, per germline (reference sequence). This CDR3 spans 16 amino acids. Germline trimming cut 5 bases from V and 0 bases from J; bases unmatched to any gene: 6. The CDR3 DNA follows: TGTGCCAGCAGCCCGCGGGGGGGAGTTAGCACAGATACGCAGTATTTT. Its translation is CASSPRGGVSTDTQYF.

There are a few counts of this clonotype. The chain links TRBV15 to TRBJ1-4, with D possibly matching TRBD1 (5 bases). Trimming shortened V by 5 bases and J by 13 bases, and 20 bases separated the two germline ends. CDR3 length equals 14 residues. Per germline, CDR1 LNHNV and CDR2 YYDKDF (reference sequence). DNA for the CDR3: TGTGCCACCAGCGGGGGTTCTGGTTTAAGTAGACTGTTTTTT. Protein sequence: CATSGGSGLSRLFF.

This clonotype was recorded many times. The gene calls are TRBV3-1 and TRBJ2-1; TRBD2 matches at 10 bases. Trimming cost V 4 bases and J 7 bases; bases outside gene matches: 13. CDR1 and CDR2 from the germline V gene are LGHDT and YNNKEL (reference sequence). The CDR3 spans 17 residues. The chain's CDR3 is CASSRQSTSGPHNEQFF. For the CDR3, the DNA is TGTGCCAGCAGCCGACAATCGACTAGCGGGCCCCATAATGAGCAGTTCTTC.

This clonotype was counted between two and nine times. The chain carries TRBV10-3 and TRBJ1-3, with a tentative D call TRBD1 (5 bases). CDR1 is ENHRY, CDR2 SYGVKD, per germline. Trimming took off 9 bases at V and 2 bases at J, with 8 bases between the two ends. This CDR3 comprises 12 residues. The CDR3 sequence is CAIGTPGNTIYF. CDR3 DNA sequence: TGTGCCATTGGGACGCCTGGAAACACCATATATTTT.

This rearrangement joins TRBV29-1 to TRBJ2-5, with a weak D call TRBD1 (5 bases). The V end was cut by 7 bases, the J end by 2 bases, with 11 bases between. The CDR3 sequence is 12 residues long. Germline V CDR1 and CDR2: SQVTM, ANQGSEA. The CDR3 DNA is TGCAGCGGTAGACAGCAACAAGAGACCCAGTACTTC. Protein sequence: CSGRQQQETQYF.

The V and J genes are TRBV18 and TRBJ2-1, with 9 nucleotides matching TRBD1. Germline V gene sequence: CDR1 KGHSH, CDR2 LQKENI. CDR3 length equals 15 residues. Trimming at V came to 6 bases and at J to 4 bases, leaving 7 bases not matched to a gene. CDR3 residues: CASSENRGRYNEQFF. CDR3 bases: TGTGCCAGCTCTGAGAACAGGGGGCGGTACAATGAGCAGTTCTTC.

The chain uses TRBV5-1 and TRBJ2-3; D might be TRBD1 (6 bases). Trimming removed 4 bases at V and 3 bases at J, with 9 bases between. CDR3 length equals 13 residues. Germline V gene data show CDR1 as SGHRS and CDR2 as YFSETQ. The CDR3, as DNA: TGCGCCAGCAGCCCCGGACAGACAGATACGCAGTATTTT. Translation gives CASSPGQTDTQYF.

The CDR3 reads CASKKGTLYEQYF. The CDR3, as DNA: TGTGCCAGCAAAAAGGGGACTCTCTACGAGCAGTACTTC. V and J are TRBV6-1 and TRBJ2-7; tentative D call: TRBD2 (6 bases). CDR1 and CDR2 from the germline V gene are MNHNS and SASEGT. V was pared by 7 bases and J by 3 bases, with 13 bases between. CDR3 length: 13 amino acids.

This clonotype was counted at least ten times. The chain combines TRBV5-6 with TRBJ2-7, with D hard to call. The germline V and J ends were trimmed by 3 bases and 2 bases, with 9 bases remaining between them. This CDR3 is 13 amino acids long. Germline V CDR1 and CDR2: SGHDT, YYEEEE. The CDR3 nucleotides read TGTGCCAGCAGCTCGGACCGAACCTACGAGCAGTACTTC. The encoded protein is CASSSDRTYEQYF.

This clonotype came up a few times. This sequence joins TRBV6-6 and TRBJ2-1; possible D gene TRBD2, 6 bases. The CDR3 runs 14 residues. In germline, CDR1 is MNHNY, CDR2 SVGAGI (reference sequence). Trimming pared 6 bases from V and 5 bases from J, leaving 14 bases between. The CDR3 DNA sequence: TGTGCCAGCAGGCTGCAGGGACTTGACAATGAGCAGTTCTTC. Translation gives CASRLQGLDNEQFF.